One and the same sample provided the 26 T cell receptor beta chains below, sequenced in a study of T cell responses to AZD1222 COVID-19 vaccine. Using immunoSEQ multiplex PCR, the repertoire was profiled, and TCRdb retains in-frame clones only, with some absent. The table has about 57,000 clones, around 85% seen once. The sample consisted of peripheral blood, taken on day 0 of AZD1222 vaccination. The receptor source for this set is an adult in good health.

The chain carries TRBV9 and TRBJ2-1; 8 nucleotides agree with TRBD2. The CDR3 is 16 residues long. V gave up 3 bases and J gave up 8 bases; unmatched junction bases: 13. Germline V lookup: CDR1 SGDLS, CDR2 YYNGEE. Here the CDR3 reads CASSAQAGAFRDEQFF. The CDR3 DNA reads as TGTGCCAGCAGCGCCCAAGCGGGAGCTTTTCGGGATGAGCAGTTCTTC.

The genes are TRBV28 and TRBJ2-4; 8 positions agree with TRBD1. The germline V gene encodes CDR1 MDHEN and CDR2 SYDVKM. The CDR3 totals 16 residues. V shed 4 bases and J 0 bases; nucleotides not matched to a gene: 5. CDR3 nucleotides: TGTGCCAGCAGTTCGACAGGGGAATTAGCCAAAAACATTCAGTACTTC. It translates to CASSSTGELAKNIQYF.

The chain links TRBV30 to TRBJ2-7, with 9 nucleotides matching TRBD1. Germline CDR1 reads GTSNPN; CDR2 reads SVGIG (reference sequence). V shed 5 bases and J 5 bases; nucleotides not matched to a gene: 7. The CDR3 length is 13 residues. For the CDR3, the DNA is TGTGCCTGGGGACGGGACAGGGTAGACGAGCAGTACTTC. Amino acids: CAWGRDRVDEQYF.

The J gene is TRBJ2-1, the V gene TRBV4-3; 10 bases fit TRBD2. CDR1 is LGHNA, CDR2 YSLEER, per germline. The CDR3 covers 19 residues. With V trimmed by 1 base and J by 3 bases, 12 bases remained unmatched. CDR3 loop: CASSQGFPSGSRRYNEQFF. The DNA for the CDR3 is TGCGCCAGCAGCCAAGGATTTCCTAGCGGGAGTAGGCGCTACAATGAGCAGTTCTTC.

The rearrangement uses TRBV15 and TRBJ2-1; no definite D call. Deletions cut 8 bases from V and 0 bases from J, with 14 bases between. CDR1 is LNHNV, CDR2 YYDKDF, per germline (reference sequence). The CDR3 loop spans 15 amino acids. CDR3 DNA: TGTGCCACCCACCCCGGGCTGAGCTCCTACAATGAGCAGTTCTTC. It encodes CATHPGLSSYNEQFF.

CDR3 region: CASTLIQGRNEQFF. The CDR3 nucleotides are TGTGCCAGCACCTTAATACAGGGCCGCAATGAGCAGTTCTTC. The chain joins TRBV28 to TRBJ2-1, with D possibly being TRBD1 (6 bases). V lost 7 bases to trimming and J lost 6 bases, with 16 bases between them. Germline CDR1 reads MDHEN; CDR2 reads SYDVKM. This CDR3 has 14 residues.

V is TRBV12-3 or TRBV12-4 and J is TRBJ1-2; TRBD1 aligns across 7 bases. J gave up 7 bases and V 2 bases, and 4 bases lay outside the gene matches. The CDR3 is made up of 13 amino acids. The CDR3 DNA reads TGTGCCAGCAGTTTAAGGGGGCTCGGTGGCTACACCTTC. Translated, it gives CASSLRGLGGYTF.

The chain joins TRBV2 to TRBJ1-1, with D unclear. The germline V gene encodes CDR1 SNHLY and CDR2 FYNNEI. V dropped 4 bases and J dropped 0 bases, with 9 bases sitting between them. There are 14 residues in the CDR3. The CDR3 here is CASSGSVMNTEAFF. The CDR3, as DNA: TGTGCCAGCAGTGGATCAGTTATGAACACTGAAGCTTTCTTT.

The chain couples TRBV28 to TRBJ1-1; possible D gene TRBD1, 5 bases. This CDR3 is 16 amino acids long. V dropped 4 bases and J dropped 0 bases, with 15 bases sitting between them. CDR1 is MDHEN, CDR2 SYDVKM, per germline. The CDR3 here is CASSSQTTEMNTEAFF. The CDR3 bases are TGTGCCAGCAGTTCCCAGACGACAGAGATGAACACTGAAGCTTTCTTT.

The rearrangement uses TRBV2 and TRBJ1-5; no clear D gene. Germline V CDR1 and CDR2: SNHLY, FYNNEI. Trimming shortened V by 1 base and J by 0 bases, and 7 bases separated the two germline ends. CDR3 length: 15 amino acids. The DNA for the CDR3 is TGTGCCAGCAGTGAAGGCGGGGATAGCAATCAGCCCCAGCATTTT. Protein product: CASSEGGDSNQPQHF.

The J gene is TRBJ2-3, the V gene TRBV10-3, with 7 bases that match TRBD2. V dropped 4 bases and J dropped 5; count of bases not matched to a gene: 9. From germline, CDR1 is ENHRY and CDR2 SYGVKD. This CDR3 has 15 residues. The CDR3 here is CAISGGREFGDTQYF. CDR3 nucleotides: TGTGCCATCAGTGGAGGGCGGGAGTTCGGAGATACGCAGTATTTT.

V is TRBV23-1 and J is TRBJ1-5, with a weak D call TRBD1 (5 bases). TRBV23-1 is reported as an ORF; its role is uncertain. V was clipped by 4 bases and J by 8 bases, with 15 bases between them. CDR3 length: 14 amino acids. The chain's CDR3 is CASSRDSRLEPQHF. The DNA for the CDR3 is TGCGCCAGCAGTCGCGACAGTCGGTTGGAGCCCCAGCATTTT.

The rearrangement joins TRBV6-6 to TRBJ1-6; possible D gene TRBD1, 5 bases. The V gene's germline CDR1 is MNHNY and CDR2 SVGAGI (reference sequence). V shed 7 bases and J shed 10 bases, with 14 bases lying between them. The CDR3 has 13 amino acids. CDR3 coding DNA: TGTGCCAGCATGGTTGACAGTTTCTCACCCCTCCACTTT. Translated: CASMVDSFSPLHF.

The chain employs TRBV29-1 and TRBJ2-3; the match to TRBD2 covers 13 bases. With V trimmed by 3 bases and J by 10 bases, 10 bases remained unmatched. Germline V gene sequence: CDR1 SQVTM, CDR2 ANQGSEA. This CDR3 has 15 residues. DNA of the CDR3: TGCAGCGTTGATACCGGGACTAGCGGGATTTTATCGCAGTATTTT. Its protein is CSVDTGTSGILSQYF.

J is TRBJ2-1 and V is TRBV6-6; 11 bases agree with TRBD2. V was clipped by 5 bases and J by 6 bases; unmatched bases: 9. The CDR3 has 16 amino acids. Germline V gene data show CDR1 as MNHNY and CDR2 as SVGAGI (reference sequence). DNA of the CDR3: TGTGCCAGCAGTCTCTACCTAGCGGGAGGATTCAATGAGCAGTTCTTC. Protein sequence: CASSLYLAGGFNEQFF.

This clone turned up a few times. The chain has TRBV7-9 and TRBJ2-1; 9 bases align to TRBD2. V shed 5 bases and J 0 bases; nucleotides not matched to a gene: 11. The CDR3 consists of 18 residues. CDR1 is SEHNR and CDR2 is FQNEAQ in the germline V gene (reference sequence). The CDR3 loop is CASSLDALAGSSYNEQFF. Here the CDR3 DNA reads TGTGCCAGCAGCCTAGACGCTCTAGCGGGGAGCTCCTACAATGAGCAGTTCTTC.

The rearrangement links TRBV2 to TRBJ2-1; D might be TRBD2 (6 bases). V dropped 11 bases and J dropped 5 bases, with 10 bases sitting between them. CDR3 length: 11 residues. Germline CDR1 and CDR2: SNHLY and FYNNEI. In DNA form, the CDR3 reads TGTGCCTCGACTAGGGACAATGAGCAGTTCTTC. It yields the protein CASTRDNEQFF.

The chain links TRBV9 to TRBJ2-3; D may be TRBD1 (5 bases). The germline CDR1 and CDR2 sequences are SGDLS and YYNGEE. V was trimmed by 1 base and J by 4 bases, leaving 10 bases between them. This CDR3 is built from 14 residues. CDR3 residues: CASSVIQGSDTQYF. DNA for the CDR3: TGTGCCAGCAGCGTAATCCAGGGCTCAGATACGCAGTATTTT.

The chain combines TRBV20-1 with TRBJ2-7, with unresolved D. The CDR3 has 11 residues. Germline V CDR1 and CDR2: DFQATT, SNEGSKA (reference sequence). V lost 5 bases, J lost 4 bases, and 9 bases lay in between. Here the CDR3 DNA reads TGCAGTGCTGGCTACTTATACGAGCAGTACTTC. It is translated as CSAGYLYEQYF.

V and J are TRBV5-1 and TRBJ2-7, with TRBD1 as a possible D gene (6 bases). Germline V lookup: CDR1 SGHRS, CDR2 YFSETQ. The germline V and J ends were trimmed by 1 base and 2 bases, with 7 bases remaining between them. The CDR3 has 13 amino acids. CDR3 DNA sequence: TGCGCCAGCAGCTTGCAGGGGACCTACGAGCAGTACTTC. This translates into CASSLQGTYEQYF.

The CDR3 here is CASRLTGDSNQPQHF. The CDR3 DNA sequence: TGTGCCAGTAGGCTCACAGGGGATAGCAATCAGCCCCAGCATTTT. The rearrangement links TRBV19 to TRBJ1-5; 7 bases map to TRBD1. The trim removed 6 bases at V and 0 bases at J, leaving 5 bases unmatched. Germline CDR1 is LNHDA and CDR2 is SQIVND (reference sequence). The CDR3 consists of 15 residues.

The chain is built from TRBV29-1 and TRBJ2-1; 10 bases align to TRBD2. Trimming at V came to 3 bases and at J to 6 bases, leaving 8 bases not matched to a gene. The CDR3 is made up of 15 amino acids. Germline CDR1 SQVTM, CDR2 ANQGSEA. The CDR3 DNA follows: TGCAGCGTTGACGGTCCAGCGGGAGGGACCAATGAGCAGTTCTTC. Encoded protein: CSVDGPAGGTNEQFF.

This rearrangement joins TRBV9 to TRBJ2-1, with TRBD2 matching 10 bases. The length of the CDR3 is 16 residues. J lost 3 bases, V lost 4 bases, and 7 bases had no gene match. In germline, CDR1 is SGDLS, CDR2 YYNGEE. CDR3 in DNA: TGTGCCAGCAGCCCTACCGGGACTAGCGTCTACAATGAGCAGTTCTTC. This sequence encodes CASSPTGTSVYNEQFF.

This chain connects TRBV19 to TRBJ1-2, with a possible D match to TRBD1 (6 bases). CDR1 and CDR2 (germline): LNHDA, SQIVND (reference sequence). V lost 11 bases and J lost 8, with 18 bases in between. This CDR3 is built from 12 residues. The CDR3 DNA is TGTGCCTCCCAGATGGGGGCGTGGGGCTACACCTTC. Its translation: CASQMGAWGYTF.

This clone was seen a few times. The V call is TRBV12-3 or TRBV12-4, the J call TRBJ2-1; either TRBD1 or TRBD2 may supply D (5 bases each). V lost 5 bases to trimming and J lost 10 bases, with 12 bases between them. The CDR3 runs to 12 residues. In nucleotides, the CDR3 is TGTGCCAGCAGTGCAGGGCCGGGGGAGCAGTTCTTC. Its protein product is CASSAGPGEQFF.

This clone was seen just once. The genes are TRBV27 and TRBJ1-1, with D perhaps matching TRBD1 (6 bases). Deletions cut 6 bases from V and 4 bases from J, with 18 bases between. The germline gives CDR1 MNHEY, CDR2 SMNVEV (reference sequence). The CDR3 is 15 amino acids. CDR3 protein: CASRIRGGGITEAFF. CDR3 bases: TGTGCCAGCAGGATAAGGGGAGGGGGGATCACTGAAGCTTTCTTT.